Given below is one TCR beta chain in context. The CDR3 length is 15 residues. V lost 1 base and J lost 4; bases outside the gene matches: 5. Germline loops: CDR1 MGHRA, CDR2 YSYEKL. This specimen belongs to a study of blood T cell repertoires in COVID-19. About the research overall: T cells, B-cell-depleted T cells, or PBMCs provided the cDNA or gDNA that served as material.

The assay was immunoSEQ multiplex PCR, and TCRdb's table has in-frame clones only and misses some. Among 240,000 or so clones listed, about 80% were seen once. V usage is TRBV4-1 and J usage is TRBJ2-7; 9 nucleotides align to TRBD1. Sequencing used peripheral blood. The clonotype originates from a woman of 80 years or more with acute or convalescent COVID-19. The CDR3 sequence: CASSQGGQGRYEQYF. The CDR3 DNA is TGCGCCAGCAGCCAAGGAGGACAGGGGAGGTACGAGCAGTACTTC.